These 23 T cell receptor beta chains share one sample of origin, sequenced in a study of T cell repertoires in cytomegalovirus infection. TCRdb re-derived calls from the reads in MiXCR, one entry per CDR3 protein. The sample lists about 360,000 distinct CDR3 sequences, 15% to 20% occurring once. The sequencing sample was made of PBMCs. These receptors were collected from a human donor in good health (CMV status not recorded). Some clones in this sample may be carry-over from other donors' samples.

The chain combines TRBV20-1 with TRBJ2-3, with 9 positions matching TRBD2. The V gene's germline CDR1 is DFQATT and CDR2 SNEGSKA (reference sequence). Unmatched junction bases numbered 6, after V lost 3 bases and J lost 5 bases. The CDR3 loop spans 14 amino acids. This CDR3 reads CSARARGGVDTQYF. Here the CDR3 DNA reads TGCAGTGCTAGGGCGCGGGGGGGCGTAGATACGCAGTATTTT.

Turning to this clonotype: This may arise from a read error, as a much more abundant clone is one base away. The chain is built from TRBV12-3 or TRBV12-4 and TRBJ1-3; D remains unclear. The CDR3 is made up of 13 amino acids. V shed 4 bases and J shed 6 bases, with 10 bases lying between them. The CDR3 region is CASSSRSTNTIYF. The CDR3 bases are TGTGCCAGCAGTTCACGGTCAACAAACACCATATATTTT.

In the case of this clonotype: Being one base from a much bigger clone, this may be a read error. The CDR3 end shows no conserved phenylalanine or tryptophan, and so a read error is likely. The genes are TRBV12-3 or TRBV12-4 and TRBJ2-7; D might be TRBD2 (5 bases). V was shortened by 5 bases and J by 6 bases, with 14 bases between the two germline ends. CDR3 length equals 13 residues. CDR3 sequence reads: CASSPLTSLEQYY. In nucleotides, the CDR3 is TGTGCCAGCAGTCCCCTAACTAGTCTCGAGCAGTACTAC.

The CDR3 coding sequence is TGTGCCAGCACACGGTGGAGCAAGAATCAACCCCTCCACTTT. Translation gives CASTRWSKNQPLHF. This chain links TRBV6-2 or TRBV6-3 with TRBJ1-6, with D hard to call. Germline lookup yields CDR1 MNHEY and CDR2 SVGEGT. Trimming took off 7 bases at V and 12 bases at J, with 19 bases between the two ends. The CDR3 is 14 residues long.

This clonotype was recorded at least ten times. The chain employs TRBV12-3 or TRBV12-4 and TRBJ2-7; D gene uncertain. This CDR3 has 15 residues. Trimming shortened V by 4 bases and J by 0 bases, and 13 bases separated the two germline ends. The CDR3 protein is CASSSRGVSSYEQYF. The CDR3 DNA is TGTGCCAGCAGTTCAAGAGGAGTGAGCTCCTACGAGCAGTACTTC.

The chain has TRBV20-1 and TRBJ1-2, with 8 bases matching TRBD1. Germline V gene lookup returns CDR1 DFQATT and CDR2 SNEGSKA (reference sequence). The CDR3 runs 14 residues. The trim removed 2 bases at V and 5 bases at J, leaving 7 bases unmatched. The CDR3 DNA reads as TGCAGTGCTAGAAGACAGGGGACAATGTATGGCTACACCTTC. Its translation is CSARRQGTMYGYTF.

This clonotype was seen more than once but under ten times. The chain combines TRBV20-1 with TRBJ2-2; no definite D call. This CDR3 contains 13 residues. Per germline, CDR1 DFQATT and CDR2 SNEGSKA (reference sequence). The V and J ends lost 2 bases and 6 bases respectively, with 10 bases between them. This chain's CDR3 is CSARSPRSGELFF. For the CDR3, the DNA is TGCAGTGCTAGAAGCCCAAGATCCGGGGAGCTGTTTTTT.

In this sample, this clonotype turned up a few times. V is TRBV28 and J is TRBJ2-3; perhaps TRBD2 as D (7 bases). Trimming removed 7 bases at V and 2 bases at J, with 19 bases between. Germline CDR1 is MDHEN and CDR2 is SYDVKM. This CDR3 comprises 16 residues. CDR3 coding DNA: TGTGCCAGCACCACCCTGGGGGGGCAAGTCACAGATACGCAGTATTTT. This sequence encodes CASTTLGGQVTDTQYF.

The chain combines TRBV20-1 with TRBJ2-3, with D unresolved. Germline V gene sequence: CDR1 DFQATT, CDR2 SNEGSKA (reference sequence). The CDR3 length is 13 residues. V lost 3 bases to trimming and J lost 0 bases, with 7 bases between them. In DNA form, the CDR3 reads TGCAGTGCTAGTCTATATAGCACAGATACGCAGTATTTT. Amino acids: CSASLYSTDTQYF.

The chain links TRBV5-5 to TRBJ1-2; D is unclear. Germline values: CDR1 SGHKS, CDR2 YYEKEE (reference sequence). This CDR3 comprises 12 residues. The V end was cut by 4 bases, the J end by 4 bases, with 8 bases between. Here the CDR3 DNA reads TGTGCCAGCAGCCGAGACATCTATGGCTACACCTTC. Amino acid sequence: CASSRDIYGYTF.

This clonotype showed up just a few times. V is TRBV5-5 and J is TRBJ1-2; D may be TRBD1 (5 bases). Germline V gives CDR1 SGHKS, CDR2 YYEKEE (reference sequence). V lost 3 bases and J 2 bases, leaving 11 bases between the germline ends. CDR3 size: 14 residues. The CDR3 nucleotides are TGTGCCAGCAGCTCTCAGGGCCCGAACTATGGCTACACCTTC. Protein sequence: CASSSQGPNYGYTF.

Many counts were recorded for this clonotype. CDR3 nucleotide sequence: TGCGCCAGCAGCCAAGCCAGATTTAACTATGGCTACACCTTC. It translates to CASSQARFNYGYTF. This chain joins TRBV4-1 and TRBJ1-2; D is unresolved. Trimming stripped 1 base from V and 1 base from J, with 7 bases between. CDR3 size: 14 residues. CDR1 is MGHRA, CDR2 YSYEKL, per germline.

The chain couples TRBV18 to TRBJ2-2; D is undetermined. The V and J ends lost 2 bases and 1 base respectively, with 5 bases between them. The CDR3 is made up of 14 amino acids. Germline V gene lookup returns CDR1 KGHSH and CDR2 LQKENI. The CDR3 loop reads CASSPDWNTGELFF. CDR3 in DNA: TGTGCCAGCTCACCAGACTGGAACACCGGGGAGCTGTTTTTT.

This clonotype occurred many times. This sequence joins TRBV5-4 and TRBJ2-1; D is possibly TRBD1 or TRBD2 (6 bases each). CDR1 SGHNT and CDR2 YYREEE come from the germline V gene (reference sequence). Trimming shortened V by 4 bases and J by 6 bases, and 20 bases separated the two germline ends. This CDR3 spans 16 amino acids. DNA of the CDR3: TGTGCCAGCAGCGGGCGCGGGACAAACTTGGGCAATGAGCAGTTCTTC. Translating it yields CASSGRGTNLGNEQFF. The full variable domain, rest sourced from reference TRBV5-4 and TRBJ2-1, is ETGVTQSPTHLIKTRGQQVTLRCSSQSGHNTVSWYQQALGQGPQFIFQYYREEENGRGNFPPRFSGLQFPNYSSELNVNALELDDSALYLCASSGRGTNLGNEQFFGPGTRLTVL.

This clonotype was found once. This may come from a read error, since a much larger clone is one base off. The rearrangement joins TRBV7-9 to TRBJ2-1; no clear D gene. The CDR3 runs to 14 residues. CDR1 is SEHNR, CDR2 FQNEAQ, per germline (reference sequence). Deletions cut 5 bases from V and 6 bases from J, with 14 bases between. CDR3: CASSQSPLSNEQFF. The CDR3 region has the DNA TGTGCCAGCAGCCAATCACCTCTTAGCAATGAGCAGTTCTTC.

This rearrangement joins TRBV12-3 or TRBV12-4 to TRBJ2-5, with D uncertain. The V and J ends lost 3 bases and 1 base respectively, with 9 bases between them. The CDR3 contains 14 residues. CDR3 amino acids: CASSFSPLQETQYF. Here the CDR3 DNA reads TGTGCCAGCAGTTTTTCCCCCCTCCAAGAGACCCAGTACTTC.

The chain is built from TRBV7-2 and TRBJ2-1, with D unresolved. Germline V gene sequence: CDR1 SGHTA, CDR2 FQGNSA. Trimming removed 2 bases from V and 5 bases from J, with 4 bases in between. CDR3 length equals 12 residues. CDR3: CASSLKNNEQFF. The DNA of the CDR3 is TGTGCCAGCAGCTTAAAAAACAATGAGCAGTTCTTC.

This clonotype was seen at least ten times. The chain is built from TRBV11-2 and TRBJ2-5, with 11 bases aligning to TRBD2. The CDR3 covers 17 residues. Germline V lookup: CDR1 SGHAT, CDR2 FQNNGV. The V and J ends lost 3 bases and 1 base, in that order; junction bases with no gene match: 7. This chain's CDR3 is CASSLRLAGTFQETQYF. The CDR3 DNA reads TGTGCCAGCAGCTTGCGACTAGCGGGGACCTTCCAAGAGACCCAGTACTTC. The entire variable domain, with the rest obtained from reference TRBV11-2 and TRBJ2-5, is as follows: EAGVAQSPRYKIIEKRQSVAFWCNPISGHATLYWYQQILGQGPKLLIQFQNNGVVDDSQLPKDRFSAERLKGVDSTLKIQPAKLEDSAVYLCASSLRLAGTFQETQYFGPGTRLLVL.

The V and J genes are TRBV7-6 and TRBJ2-5, with a possible D match to TRBD2 (6 bases). Trimming took 4 bases from V and 5 from J, leaving 11 bases between them. The CDR3 sequence is 13 residues long. The germline V gene encodes CDR1 SGHVS and CDR2 FNYEAQ. The CDR3 region has the DNA TGTGCCAGCAGCTCATTAGGAGGGGAGACCCAGTACTTC. It is translated as CASSSLGGETQYF.

This clonotype was seen a handful of times. This chain links TRBV28 with TRBJ2-1; D gene unclear. The ends were cut back, 10 bases at V and 0 bases at J, with 10 bases in the middle. The CDR3 consists of 13 residues. CDR1 MDHEN and CDR2 SYDVKM come from the germline V gene. The chain's CDR3 is CATQSDSYNEQFF. As DNA, the CDR3 is TGTGCCACCCAAAGTGACTCCTACAATGAGCAGTTCTTC.

This clonotype was detected ten times or more. The V gene is TRBV11-2, the J gene TRBJ1-1; D call uncertain. Germline CDR1 SGHAT, CDR2 FQNNGV. The V end was cut by 6 bases, the J end by 5 bases, with 13 bases between. This CDR3 is 13 amino acids long. CDR3 coding DNA: TGTGCCAGCAGTGGGCCCGGAGGTACTGAAGCTTTCTTT. It translates to CASSGPGGTEAFF. Full variable domain (rest looked up from reference TRBV11-2 and TRBJ1-1): EAGVAQSPRYKIIEKRQSVAFWCNPISGHATLYWYQQILGQGPKLLIQFQNNGVVDDSQLPKDRFSAERLKGVDSTLKIQPAKLEDSAVYLCASSGPGGTEAFFGQGTRLTVV.

This clonotype occurred a few times. The chain carries TRBV6-5 and TRBJ1-5, with D tentatively TRBD1 (6 bases). Germline CDR1 MNHEY, CDR2 SVGAGI. This CDR3 comprises 14 residues. Trimming took off 8 bases at V and 3 bases at J, with 14 bases between the two ends. CDR3 nucleotides: TGTGCCAGCGGCCTTCACAGGGCCAATCAGCCCCAGCATTTT. It specifies CASGLHRANQPQHF.

V usage is TRBV4-1 and J usage is TRBJ2-7; 7 bases are shared with TRBD1. The V gene end was trimmed by 4 bases and the J gene end by 0 bases; junction bases not matched to a gene: 6. The germline gives CDR1 MGHRA, CDR2 YSYEKL. The CDR3 has 15 amino acids. CDR3 sequence reads: CASSLQGTASYEQYF. The CDR3, as DNA: TGCGCCAGCAGCCTACAAGGGACAGCCTCCTACGAGCAGTACTTC.